Shown below are 10 T cell receptor beta chains from a single sample sequenced in a study of CD8 T cells in Susac syndrome. After extraction with the RNeasy kit, roughly 0.45 to 1 ug of the RNA was reverse transcribed using random hexamers. TCRdb processed the immunoSEQ multiplex PCR reads anew with MiXCR; each CDR3 protein has one entry. The sample lists 170,000 or so distinct CDR3 sequences; around 93% were seen once. Sequencing was carried out using CD4+ T cells from PBMCs. The receptor set was obtained from a human donor with multiple sclerosis.

The CDR3 spells CASSRFIEQYF. The DNA for the CDR3 is TGTGCCAGCAGCCGTTTCATTGAGCAGTACTTC. The chain uses TRBV28 and TRBJ2-7; D call uncertain. The V gene lost 6 bases and the J gene lost 7 bases, with 10 bases spanning the gap. In germline, CDR1 is MDHEN, CDR2 SYDVKM. This CDR3 region has 11 residues.

The chain recombines TRBV24-1 with TRBJ2-1; D perhaps matches TRBD2 (6 bases). V was clipped by 8 bases and J by 4 bases, with 11 bases between them. Germline V gene sequence: CDR1 KGHDR, CDR2 SFDVKD. The CDR3 contains 13 residues. CDR3 residues: CATTSGLYNEQFF. CDR3 coding DNA: TGTGCCACCACCAGCGGGCTATACAATGAGCAGTTCTTC.

The chain recombines TRBV9 with TRBJ2-3; the match to TRBD2 covers 11 bases. V dropped 4 bases and J dropped 4; count of bases not matched to a gene: 8. CDR3 length: 16 amino acids. Germline V gene data show CDR1 as SGDLS and CDR2 as YYNGEE. CDR3 in amino acids: CASSPILAGVADTQYF. The CDR3 nucleotides are TGTGCCAGCAGCCCTATACTAGCGGGAGTTGCAGATACGCAGTATTTT.

The chain uses TRBV7-8 and TRBJ2-7; D could derive from TRBD1 or TRBD2 (5 bases each). V gave up 4 bases and J gave up 4 bases, with 20 bases separating them. Looked up from germline, CDR1 is SGHVS and CDR2 is FQNEAQ. The CDR3 sequence is 16 residues long. Written as DNA, the CDR3 is TGTGCCAGCAGCTCTAGTTATCGTGAGAGGGGATACGAGCAGTACTTC. Protein: CASSSSYRERGYEQYF.

The chain is built from TRBV3-1 and TRBJ2-2, with D possibly called TRBD1 or TRBD2 (5 bases each). This CDR3 is 14 amino acids long. Trimming left V 6 bases short and J 3 bases short, with 11 bases between. Germline lookup yields CDR1 LGHDT and CDR2 YNNKEL (reference sequence). Here the CDR3 reads CASRRDRDTGELFF. The CDR3 coding sequence is TGTGCCAGCAGACGGGACCGGGACACCGGGGAGCTGTTTTTT.

Remarks on this clonotype: Compared with germline, one end of the junction differs, possibly owing to a read error. This chain connects TRBV15 to TRBJ2-5, with 7 bases fitting TRBD1. This CDR3 has 15 amino acids. Looked up from germline, CDR1 is LNHNV and CDR2 is YYDKDF (reference sequence). The CDR3 spells CAASRDMGQQETQYF. CDR3 coding DNA: TGTGCCGCCAGCAGAGATATGGGACAGCAAGAGACCCAGTACTTC.

The chain couples TRBV12-3 or TRBV12-4 to TRBJ1-2, with D unclear. The CDR3 extends over 13 amino acids. V lost 6 bases and J lost 0, with 8 bases in between. CDR3 in amino acids: CASSGPANYGYTF. DNA for the CDR3: TGTGCCAGCAGCGGGCCAGCTAACTATGGCTACACCTTC.

The CDR3 DNA reads as TGCAGCGCCCGTTGGGAGAACACTGAAGCTTTCTTT. It codes for CSARWENTEAFF. The chain has TRBV29-1 and TRBJ1-1; D is unclear. Germline V gene data show CDR1 as SQVTM and CDR2 as ANQGSEA. The length of the CDR3 is 12 residues. Deletions cut 7 bases from V and 1 base from J, with 10 bases between.

This chain joins TRBV5-6 and TRBJ2-5; D gene unclear. The germline gives CDR1 SGHDT, CDR2 YYEEEE. The CDR3 has 15 residues. Trimming left V 4 bases short and J 4 bases short, with 17 bases between. The CDR3 spells CASSDRRVIRETQYF. The CDR3, as DNA: TGTGCCAGCAGCGATCGACGGGTAATCCGAGAGACCCAGTACTTC.

V gene TRBV6-2 or TRBV6-3 combines with J gene TRBJ2-7, with D possibly TRBD2 on 5 matching bases. Trimming shortened V by 2 bases and J by 1 base, and 15 bases separated the two germline ends. CDR1 is MNHEY and CDR2 is SVGEGT in the germline V gene. The CDR3 is made up of 16 amino acids. This CDR3 reads CASSYGSRGFSYEQYF. The CDR3 DNA is TGTGCCAGCAGTTACGGCTCTCGCGGGTTTTCCTACGAGCAGTACTTC.